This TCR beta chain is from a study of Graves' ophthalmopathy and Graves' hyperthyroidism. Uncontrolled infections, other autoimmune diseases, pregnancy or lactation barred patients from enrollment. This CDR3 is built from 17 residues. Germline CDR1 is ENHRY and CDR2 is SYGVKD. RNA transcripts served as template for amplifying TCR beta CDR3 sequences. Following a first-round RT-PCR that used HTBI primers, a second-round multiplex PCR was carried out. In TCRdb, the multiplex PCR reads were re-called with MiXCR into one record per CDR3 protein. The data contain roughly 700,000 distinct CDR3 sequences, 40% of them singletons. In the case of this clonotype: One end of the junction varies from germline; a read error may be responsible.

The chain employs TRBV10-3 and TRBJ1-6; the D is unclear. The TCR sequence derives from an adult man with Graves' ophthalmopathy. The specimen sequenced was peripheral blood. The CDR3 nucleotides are TGTGCCAGCAGTTACTTTAGGAGGGAAGGAAATAATTCATCCCTCCACTTT. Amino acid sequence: CASSYFRREGNNSSLHF.